These 5 T cell receptor beta chains came from one sample sequenced in a study of T cell responses to AZD1222 COVID-19 vaccine. The table came from immunoSEQ multiplex PCR; TCRdb's copy has only in-frame clones and leaves some out. The profile shows about 120,000 clones, about 86% of them singletons. The source material was peripheral blood, sampled 28 days after the second AZD1222 dose. Receptors were obtained from an adult who received the AZD1222 COVID-19 vaccine.

With respect to this clone: A read error may produce the germline difference seen at one junction end. The same CDR3 arises from other DNA sequences in this sample as well. The rearrangement uses TRBV19 and TRBJ1-1; D may be TRBD1 (5 bases). Germline lookup yields CDR1 LNHDA and CDR2 SQIVND (reference sequence). There are 16 residues in the CDR3. The CDR3 spells CASSRNPRDGDTEAFF. The DNA for the CDR3 is TGTGCTAGTAGTCGTAACCCCCGGGACGGTGACACTGAAGCTTTCTTT.

In its sample, this clone was seen a few times. J is TRBJ1-1 and V is TRBV14; D not resolved. Germline V gives CDR1 SGHDN, CDR2 FVKESK. This CDR3 is 16 amino acids long. Trimming shortened V by 0 bases and J by 0 bases, and 11 bases separated the two germline ends. The CDR3 spells CASSQDYGRLNTEAFF. DNA for the CDR3: TGTGCCAGCAGCCAAGATTATGGCAGGCTGAACACTGAAGCTTTCTTT.

The rearrangement links TRBV6-5 to TRBJ1-2; D call uncertain. This CDR3 is 14 amino acids long. Looked up from germline, CDR1 is MNHEY and CDR2 is SVGAGI. Trimming left V 2 bases short and J 5 bases short, with 12 bases between. For the CDR3, the DNA is TGTGCCAGCAGTTACAGGCCGGACCTATATGGCTACACCTTC. It specifies CASSYRPDLYGYTF.

The CDR3 DNA sequence: TGTGCCTGGGGGGGGGACACCGACAACACTGAAGCTTTCTTT. It yields the protein CAWGGDTDNTEAFF. The chain links TRBV30 to TRBJ1-1, with D possibly being TRBD1 (6 bases). Trimming removed 5 bases at V and 2 bases at J, with 15 bases between. The CDR3 has 14 amino acids. From germline, CDR1 is GTSNPN and CDR2 SVGIG (reference sequence).

The chain employs TRBV19 and TRBJ1-2; no clear D gene. The CDR3 length is 12 residues. The germline V and J ends were trimmed by 6 bases and 3 bases, with 8 bases remaining between them. CDR1 is LNHDA and CDR2 is SQIVND in the germline V gene (reference sequence). CDR3 bases: TGTGCCAGTAGCCTTGTGGACTATGGCTACACCTTC. Amino acids: CASSLVDYGYTF.